This T cell receptor (beta chain) was obtained from a study of T cell changes during pregnancy in multiple sclerosis. Libraries were prepared by immunoSEQ multiplex PCR; TCRdb keeps only in-frame clonotypes and omits some of them. The table has approximately 94,000 clones, roughly 90% seen once; the top ten hold more than 1.5%. Trimming pared 4 bases from V and 0 bases from J, leaving 7 bases between. There are 13 residues in the CDR3. The germline gives CDR1 SGHRS, CDR2 YFSETQ. The TCR sequence derives from a female donor with multiple sclerosis, enrolled in a pregnancy study. This sample comprised peripheral blood, obtained after pregnancy. The V gene is TRBV5-1, the J gene TRBJ1-1; weak D call: TRBD1 (6 bases). CDR3 in DNA: TGCGCCAGCAGCGGGGACATGAACACTGAAGCTTTCTTT. Amino acid sequence: CASSGDMNTEAFF.